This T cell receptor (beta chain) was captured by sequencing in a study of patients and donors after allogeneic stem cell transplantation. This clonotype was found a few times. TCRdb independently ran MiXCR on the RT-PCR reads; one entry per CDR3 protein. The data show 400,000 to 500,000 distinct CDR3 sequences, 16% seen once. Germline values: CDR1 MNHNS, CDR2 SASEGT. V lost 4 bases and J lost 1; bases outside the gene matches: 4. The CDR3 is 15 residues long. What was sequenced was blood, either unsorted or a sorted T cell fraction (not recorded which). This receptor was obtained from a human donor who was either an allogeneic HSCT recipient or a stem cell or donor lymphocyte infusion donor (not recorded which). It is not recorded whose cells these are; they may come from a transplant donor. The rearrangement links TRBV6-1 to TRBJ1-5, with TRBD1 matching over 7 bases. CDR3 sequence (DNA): TGTGCCAGCAGTGGGATCAGGGGGAGCAATCAGCCCCAGCATTTT. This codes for CASSGIRGSNQPQHF.